The 9 T cell receptor beta chains below were found in one sample sequenced in a study of T cell repertoires in cytomegalovirus infection. TCRdb passed the reads through MiXCR, listing each CDR3 protein once. Of hundreds of thousands of distinct CDR3 sequences listed, less than 20% are singletons. The sequenced sample consisted of PBMCs. The receptors here all came from a human donor in good health (CMV status not recorded). Some clones in this sample may be carry-over from other donors' samples.

This clonotype was seen at least ten times. The J gene is TRBJ2-5, the V gene TRBV7-2, with D perhaps matching TRBD1 (5 bases). The V gene's germline CDR1 is SGHTA and CDR2 FQGNSA. The CDR3 consists of 12 residues. V dropped 3 bases and J dropped 9 bases, with 11 bases sitting between them. This CDR3 reads CASSFLDTAQYF. DNA of the CDR3: TGTGCCAGCAGCTTTCTGGACACGGCCCAGTACTTC.

This clonotype has a handful of counts. V is TRBV3-1 and J is TRBJ2-1; D is possibly TRBD2 (5 bases). The CDR3 extends over 13 amino acids. Germline-derived CDR1 and CDR2 are LGHDT and YNNKEL (reference sequence). V shed 4 bases and J shed 4 bases, with 8 bases lying between them. This CDR3 reads CASSRLIYNEQFF. CDR3 nucleotides: TGTGCCAGCAGCCGACTAATTTACAATGAGCAGTTCTTC.

V and J are TRBV19 and TRBJ1-1, with a tentative D call TRBD1 (6 bases). Per the germline V gene, CDR1 is LNHDA and CDR2 is SQIVND (reference sequence). The ends were cut back, 7 bases at V and 4 bases at J, with 13 bases in the middle. The CDR3 contains 13 residues. DNA of the CDR3: TGTGCCAGTACCAACCGAGGGGGCACTGAAGCTTTCTTT. It codes for CASTNRGGTEAFF.

This clonotype was counted many times. The J gene is TRBJ2-4, the V gene TRBV7-2, with 9 bases fitting TRBD1. The CDR3 is 16 residues long. Germline V CDR1 and CDR2: SGHTA, FQGNSA. The ends lost 5 bases at V and 9 bases at J; junction bases unmatched: 14. In nucleotides, the CDR3 is TGTGCCAGCAGCCTCCGGGACAGGGAGATTTTTGGCATTCAGTACTTC. Residues: CASSLRDREIFGIQYF.

There are many counts of this clonotype. V and J are TRBV12-3 or TRBV12-4 and TRBJ2-7, with D perhaps matching TRBD1 or TRBD2 (6 bases each). CDR3 length equals 14 residues. V gave up 5 bases and J gave up 2 bases, with 13 bases separating them. Here the CDR3 reads CASSDGGVTYEQYF. CDR3 coding DNA: TGTGCCAGCAGTGACGGGGGCGTAACCTACGAGCAGTACTTC.

This clonotype was observed many times. The chain is built from TRBV2 and TRBJ1-5; no clear D gene. Germline-derived CDR1 and CDR2 are SNHLY and FYNNEI. V lost 6 bases and J lost 5, with 11 bases in between. The CDR3 covers 13 residues. Here the CDR3 DNA reads TGTGCCAGCAGGGAGACGGACTATCAGCCCCAGCATTTT. Residues: CASRETDYQPQHF.

In this sample, this clonotype turned up many times. The chain is built from TRBV7-8 and TRBJ2-1, with 11 bases that match TRBD2. J was trimmed by 7 bases and V by 1 base; bases with no gene match: 3. Per germline, CDR1 SGHVS and CDR2 FQNEAQ. There are 15 residues in the CDR3. Here the CDR3 reads CASSLVAGGSNEQFF. CDR3 DNA: TGTGCCAGCAGCTTAGTAGCGGGAGGGTCGAATGAGCAGTTCTTC.

This clonotype was picked up a small number of times. The V gene is TRBV5-6, the J gene TRBJ1-5; D gene uncertain. This CDR3 comprises 13 residues. V lost 2 bases and J lost 7, with 10 bases in between. The germline V gene has CDR1 SGHDT and CDR2 YYEEEE. Here the CDR3 DNA reads TGTGCCAGCAGCTTCGGGCGGGAGCAGCCCCAGCATTTT. Translating gives CASSFGREQPQHF. Combining the CDR3 with reference TRBV5-6 and TRBJ1-5 gives the whole variable domain DAGVTQSPTHLIKTRGQQVTLRCSPKSGHDTVSWYQQALGQGPQFIFQYYEEEERQRGNFPDRFSGHQFPNYSSELNVNALLLGDSALYLCASSFGREQPQHFGDGTRLSIL.

The chain has TRBV11-1 and TRBJ2-1; tentative D call: TRBD2 (6 bases). Germline V gene data show CDR1 as SGHAT and CDR2 as FQDESV (reference sequence). CDR3 length equals 18 residues. The germline V and J ends were trimmed by 1 base and 4 bases, with 20 bases remaining between them. CDR3 in DNA: TGTGCCAGCAGCTTAGGGGACGGGAGACGCAGCCCATACAATGAGCAGTTCTTC. Its protein product is CASSLGDGRRSPYNEQFF. Full variable domain (outside the CDR3, taken from reference TRBV11-1 and TRBJ2-1): EAEVAQSPRYKITEKSQAVAFWCDPISGHATLYWYRQILGQGPELLVQFQDESVVDDSQLPKDRFSAERLKGVDSTLKIQPAELGDSAMYLCASSLGDGRRSPYNEQFFGPGTRLTVL.